This note documents a single TCR beta chain sequence. Its specificity is unknown. At least 6 micrograms of total RNA were extracted per sample. CDR1 is SQVTM and CDR2 is ANQGSEA in the germline V gene. The V end lost 5 bases, the J end lost 2 bases, and 12 bases lay between the germline ends. CDR3 size: 14 residues. The data were taken from a study of blood T cells in healthy people across ages. For the second PCR, which ran for about 7 to 11 cycles, a sample-barcoded 5' primer and a J-beta primer mix were used. TCRdb re-called the 5' RACE reads with MiXCR, one entry per CDR3 protein. This sample has approximately 960,000 distinct CDR3 sequences, with almost 30% found just once. Study-level points and caveats: It was held that the diversity estimates obtained from one million T cells were underestimates.

The sample also formed part of further work on T cells of mothers and their children. Per that paper: cDNA was made from all extracted RNA, around 1.5 ug per 15 ul. Unrelated mother-child pairs always had slightly, but never significantly, lower normalized overlap than related pairs.

This clonotype was sampled from a woman aged 40-49 years in good health. V and J are TRBV29-1 and TRBJ2-2; maybe TRBD2 (5 bases). The specimen sequenced was blood. CDR3 loop: CSVSQRLNTGELFF. CDR3 in DNA: TGCAGCGTTTCCCAGCGACTAAACACCGGGGAGCTGTTTTTT.